These 25 T cell receptor beta chains were all obtained from the same sample, sequenced in a study of blood T cell repertoires in COVID-19. The method was immunoSEQ multiplex PCR; TCRdb's version includes in-frame clones alone and lacks a portion of them. Of 120,000 or so clones listed, roughly 85% are singletons. Sequenced sample: peripheral blood. The receptors come from a man aged 35-49 years with acute or convalescent COVID-19.

This chain uses TRBV3-1 (or the pseudogene TRBV3-2) with TRBJ2-1; 14 bases map to TRBD2. This CDR3 region has 16 residues. Germline V gene data show CDR1 as LGHDT and CDR2 as YNNKEL (reference sequence). Unmatched junction bases numbered 9, after V lost 4 bases and J lost 10 bases. In DNA form, the CDR3 reads TGTGCCAGCAGCCGTAGACTAGCGGGAGGGGATGGGGAGCAGTTCTTC. Translating gives CASSRRLAGGDGEQFF.

The CDR3 DNA is TGTGCCAGCAGTTACCGGGGGACCACAAACACCGGGGAGCTGTTTTTT. This translates into CASSYRGTTNTGELFF. The chain carries TRBV6-5 and TRBJ2-2, with a possible D match to TRBD2 (6 bases). CDR1 and CDR2 from the germline V gene are MNHEY and SVGAGI. This CDR3 region has 16 residues. The germline V and J ends were trimmed by 2 bases and 2 bases, with 12 bases remaining between them.

This chain links TRBV30 with TRBJ2-1, with D perhaps TRBD1 (5 bases). This CDR3 contains 16 residues. Germline V lookup: CDR1 GTSNPN, CDR2 SVGIG (reference sequence). V gave up 0 bases and J gave up 4 bases, with 16 bases separating them. Here the CDR3 DNA reads TGTGCCTGGAGTGTCCCCCCGCCACAGGCATACAATGAGCAGTTCTTC. This sequence encodes CAWSVPPPQAYNEQFF.

This clone was counted a single time. The chain carries TRBV9 and TRBJ2-7, with TRBD2 matching 13 bases. V shed 3 bases and J 4 bases; nucleotides not matched to a gene: 10. CDR3 length: 17 amino acids. Germline CDR1 reads SGDLS; CDR2 reads YYNGEE. The CDR3 coding sequence is TGTGCCAGCAGCGCCGCCCCACTAGCGGGAGGGCGATACGAGCAGTACTTC. This gives the protein CASSAAPLAGGRYEQYF.

This chain joins TRBV7-9 and TRBJ1-3; D not resolved. The CDR3 contains 14 residues. V lost 4 bases, J lost 0 bases, and 7 bases lay in between. Germline V gives CDR1 SEHNR, CDR2 FQNEAQ (reference sequence). The CDR3 DNA is TGTGCCAGCAGCTCGGTTCTCTCTGGAAACACCATATATTTT. The encoded protein is CASSSVLSGNTIYF. Looking up the rest from reference TRBV7-9 and TRBJ1-3 gives the full variable domain: DTGVSQNPRHKITKRGQNVTFRCDPISEHNRLYWYRQTLGQGPEFLTYFQNEAQLEKSRLLSDRFSAERPKGSFSTLEIQRTEQGDSAMYLCASSSVLSGNTIYFGEGSWLTVV.

This clone was found once. The rearrangement uses TRBV24-1 and TRBJ1-1; D possibly corresponds to TRBD1 (6 bases). CDR3 size: 11 residues. CDR1 is KGHDR, CDR2 SFDVKD, per germline. V lost 11 bases, J lost 6 bases, and 12 bases lay in between. For the CDR3, the DNA is TGTGCCATACAGGGTCAGTCTGAAGCTTTCTTT. The encoded protein is CAIQGQSEAFF.

This rearrangement joins TRBV6-2 or TRBV6-3 to TRBJ1-5; D uncertain. This CDR3 has 13 amino acids. V was cut by 6 bases and J by 7 bases, with 13 bases left in between. Per germline, CDR1 MNHEY and CDR2 SVGEGT. CDR3 in amino acids: CASSGEVGQPQHF. As DNA, the CDR3 is TGTGCCAGCAGCGGGGAGGTCGGGCAGCCCCAGCATTTT.

The J gene is TRBJ2-7, the V gene TRBV18; possible D gene TRBD2, 7 bases. The V and J ends lost 2 bases and 5 bases respectively, with 16 bases between them. Germline values: CDR1 KGHSH, CDR2 LQKENI. CDR3 length equals 15 residues. The CDR3 region has the DNA TGTGCCAGCTCACCAATAGCGGGCAGGGGTGACGAGCAGTACTTC. Translated, it gives CASSPIAGRGDEQYF.

The chain couples TRBV7-3 to TRBJ2-1, with 7 positions matching TRBD2. The V gene end was trimmed by 5 bases and the J gene end by 5 bases; junction bases not matched to a gene: 12. The CDR3 is 16 residues long. The germline V gene encodes CDR1 SGHTA and CDR2 FQGTGA. The CDR3 sequence: CASSLTGGHSNNEQFF. The CDR3 nucleotides are TGTGCCAGCAGCCTTACGGGGGGTCATTCCAACAATGAGCAGTTCTTC. Based on the CDR3 plus reference TRBV7-3 and TRBJ2-1, the full variable domain is GAGVSQTPSNKVTEKGKYVELRCDPISGHTALYWYRQSLGQGPEFLIYFQGTGAADDSGLPNDRFFAVRPEGSVSTLKIQRTERGDSAVYLCASSLTGGHSNNEQFFGPGTRLTVL.

The chain couples TRBV14 to TRBJ2-5; 9 bases are shared with TRBD1. The ends lost 1 base at V and 4 bases at J; junction bases unmatched: 4. The CDR3 has 15 amino acids. The germline V gene has CDR1 SGHDN and CDR2 FVKESK. CDR3 protein: CASSQGDRVIETQYF. In DNA, the CDR3 is TGTGCCAGCAGCCAAGGGGACAGGGTGATAGAGACCCAGTACTTC.

This chain connects TRBV19 to TRBJ2-3; D possibly corresponds to TRBD1 (5 bases). V dropped 8 bases and J dropped 0 bases, with 9 bases sitting between them. There are 13 residues in the CDR3. CDR1 is LNHDA and CDR2 is SQIVND in the germline V gene (reference sequence). CDR3 loop: CASGSGSTDTQYF. CDR3 nucleotides: TGTGCCAGTGGCTCAGGGAGCACAGATACGCAGTATTTT.

The J gene is TRBJ2-1, the V gene TRBV6-4; 9 positions agree with TRBD2. The V gene's germline CDR1 is MRHNA and CDR2 SNTAGT. V gave up 0 bases and J gave up 6 bases; unmatched junction bases: 3. The CDR3 runs 15 residues. CDR3 DNA sequence: TGTGCCAGCAGTGACTCAGCGGGAGGTCGCAATGAGCAGTTCTTC. This codes for CASSDSAGGRNEQFF.

On this clone itself: The same CDR3 is also encoded by other DNA sequences in this sample. V gene TRBV7-8 combines with J gene TRBJ2-2; D possibly corresponds to TRBD1 (6 bases). The CDR3 runs 15 residues. Per the germline V gene, CDR1 is SGHVS and CDR2 is FQNEAQ. V was pared by 4 bases and J by 1 base, with 10 bases between. CDR3 sequence (DNA): TGTGCCAGCAGCTCCGGGACACAGAACACCGGGGAGCTGTTTTTT. It translates to CASSSGTQNTGELFF.

This clone was observed a single time. The chain uses TRBV3-1 (or the pseudogene TRBV3-2) and TRBJ1-1; weak D call: TRBD1 (5 bases). Trimming took 1 base from V and 4 from J, leaving 10 bases between them. Germline assignment: CDR1 LGHDT and CDR2 YNNKEL (reference sequence). The CDR3 totals 14 residues. CDR3: CASSQGWGGTEAFF. The CDR3 nucleotides read TGTGCCAGCAGCCAAGGGTGGGGGGGCACTGAAGCTTTCTTT.

This clone was seen a single time. The V gene is TRBV3-1 (or the pseudogene TRBV3-2), the J gene TRBJ2-3; 7 bases are shared with TRBD2. Germline V lookup: CDR1 LGHDT, CDR2 YNNKEL (reference sequence). V trimming: 4 bases; J trimming: 3 bases; junction bases outside the gene matches: 4. The CDR3 spans 14 residues. The CDR3, as DNA: TGTGCCAGCAGCCGGGGGGGACGGACAGATACGCAGTATTTT. Translating gives CASSRGGRTDTQYF.

The chain couples TRBV5-1 to TRBJ2-3; D may be TRBD2 (6 bases). The germline gives CDR1 SGHRS, CDR2 YFSETQ. With 3 bases removed from V and 6 bases from J, the gap between germline ends came to 14 bases. The CDR3 sequence is 14 residues long. The CDR3 is CASSSTDLADTQYF. The CDR3 coding sequence is TGCGCCAGCAGCTCGACTGACCTAGCGGATACGCAGTATTTT.

In its sample, this clone was seen once. The chain combines TRBV11-2 with TRBJ2-1, with D hard to call. The CDR3 length is 16 residues. Germline-derived CDR1 and CDR2 are SGHAT and FQNNGV. The V end was cut by 2 bases, the J end by 0 bases, with 11 bases between. CDR3 in DNA: TGTGCCAGCAGCTTATCCCGAGGCAGCTCCTACAATGAGCAGTTCTTC. It encodes CASSLSRGSSYNEQFF.

The chain is built from TRBV12-3 or TRBV12-4 and TRBJ2-1, with D hard to call. The CDR3 runs 12 residues. Trimming took 7 bases from V and 2 from J, leaving 6 bases between them. CDR3 sequence reads: CASTQAYNEQFF. CDR3 in DNA: TGTGCCAGCACCCAGGCCTACAATGAGCAGTTCTTC.

In nucleotides, the CDR3 is TGCGCCAGCAGCGTCCGACTAGCGGGAGGCACAGATACGCAGTATTTT. Translated: CASSVRLAGGTDTQYF. The chain is built from TRBV5-1 and TRBJ2-3; 12 bases map to TRBD2. The CDR3 extends over 16 amino acids. With 4 bases clipped from V and 1 base from J, the junction kept 4 bases outside the gene matches. The V gene's germline CDR1 is SGHRS and CDR2 YFSETQ.

This clone was counted a few times. The chain couples TRBV9 to TRBJ1-5; D uncertain. Per germline, CDR1 SGDLS and CDR2 YYNGEE. This CDR3 has 14 residues. With 3 bases removed from V and 4 bases from J, the gap between germline ends came to 11 bases. The CDR3 coding sequence is TGTGCCAGCAGCGCCACAAGGAGGAATCAGCCCCAGCATTTT. Translation gives CASSATRRNQPQHF.

This clone was found once. This chain links TRBV3-1 (or the pseudogene TRBV3-2) with TRBJ2-4; D unclear. The CDR3 is 12 residues long. In germline, CDR1 is LGHDT, CDR2 YNNKEL (reference sequence). V was cut by 2 bases and J by 11 bases, with 10 bases left in between. The CDR3 sequence: CASSQFGDLQYF. In DNA form, the CDR3 reads TGTGCCAGCAGCCAATTCGGAGACCTTCAGTACTTC.

This clone was seen a single time. The chain carries TRBV19 and TRBJ2-3, with 12 bases aligning to TRBD2. Looked up from germline, CDR1 is LNHDA and CDR2 is SQIVND (reference sequence). The CDR3 is 15 residues long. V gave up 4 bases and J gave up 6 bases; unmatched junction bases: 5. The CDR3 sequence is CASSTSGRVGDTQYF. CDR3 DNA: TGTGCCAGTAGTACTAGCGGGAGGGTCGGGGATACGCAGTATTTT.

The rearrangement uses TRBV19 and TRBJ2-7; 9 positions match TRBD1. Germline values: CDR1 LNHDA, CDR2 SQIVND (reference sequence). The CDR3 loop spans 15 amino acids. Germline trimming cut 3 bases from V and 4 bases from J; bases unmatched to any gene: 7. The CDR3, as DNA: TGTGCCAGTAGTATTGTTACAGGGGGCTCTTACGAGCAGTACTTC. Its translation: CASSIVTGGSYEQYF.

The chain employs TRBV6-6 and TRBJ1-6, with 10 bases fitting TRBD1. V dropped 6 bases and J dropped 9; count of bases not matched to a gene: 5. Per the germline V gene, CDR1 is MNHNY and CDR2 is SVGAGI (reference sequence). The CDR3 sequence is 14 residues long. The CDR3 loop reads CASSSGTGVSPLHF. The DNA of the CDR3 is TGTGCCAGCAGCTCCGGGACAGGGGTTTCACCCCTCCACTTT.

This rearrangement joins TRBV4-1 to TRBJ1-2; tentative D call: TRBD1 (5 bases). Germline CDR1 MGHRA, CDR2 YSYEKL. V shed 1 base and J shed 2 bases, with 5 bases lying between them. This CDR3 spans 13 amino acids. DNA of the CDR3: TGCGCCAGCAGCCAAGCAGGGAACTATGGCTACACCTTC. Its translation is CASSQAGNYGYTF.